This record looks at one T cell receptor (beta chain) sequence and its context. Its antigen is not identified. V dropped 5 bases and J dropped 7; count of bases not matched to a gene: 7. The CDR3 has 15 amino acids. Germline V gene data show CDR1 as SGHAT and CDR2 as FQNNGV. Samples were sequenced at Survey level, maximum 500,000 reads. Some clones are missing from TCRdb's copy, which holds only in-frame ones; the method was immunoSEQ multiplex PCR. The sample comprises around 64,000 clones, just over 75% of which are singletons, and around 4.9% rests with the top ten. The data were obtained in a study of pediatric ulcerative colitis. Before the diagnostic colonoscopy, ulcerative colitis patients were free of immunosuppressive medication. Whole-study findings and limits: Compared with controls, ulcerative colitis showed greater blood-rectum clone sharing. Two rectal clonotypes were found only in ulcerative colitis patients, all of them.

Sample: blood. This chain links TRBV11-2 with TRBJ2-7; 14 positions match TRBD2. The TCR was taken from a boy aged 5-17 years with moderate ulcerative colitis. CDR3 amino acids: CASSETSGRAGEQYF. In DNA form, the CDR3 reads TGTGCCAGCAGCGAGACTAGCGGGAGGGCCGGGGAGCAGTACTTC.